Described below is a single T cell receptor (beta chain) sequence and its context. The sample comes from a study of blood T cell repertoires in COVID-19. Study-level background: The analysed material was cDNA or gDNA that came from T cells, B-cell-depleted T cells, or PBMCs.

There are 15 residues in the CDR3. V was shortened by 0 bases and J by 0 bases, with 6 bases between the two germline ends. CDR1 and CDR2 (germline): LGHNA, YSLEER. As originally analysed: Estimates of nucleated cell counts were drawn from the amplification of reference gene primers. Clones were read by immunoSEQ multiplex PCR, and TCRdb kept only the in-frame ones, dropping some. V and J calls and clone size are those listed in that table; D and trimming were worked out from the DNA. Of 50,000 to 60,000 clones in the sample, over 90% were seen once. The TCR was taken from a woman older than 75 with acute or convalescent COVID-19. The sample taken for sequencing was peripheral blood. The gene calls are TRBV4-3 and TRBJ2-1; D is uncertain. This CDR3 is CASSQESRSYNEQFF. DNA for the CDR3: TGCGCCAGCAGCCAAGAATCCCGCTCCTACAATGAGCAGTTCTTC.